This is a list of T cell receptor beta chains from one sample in a study of CD8 T cells in ankylosing spondylitis. TCRdb analysed the 5' RACE reads with MiXCR anew, one entry per CDR3 protein. The data contain approximately 500,000 distinct CDR3 sequences, roughly 13% of them singletons. The sample consisted of blood, either unsorted or a sorted T cell fraction (not recorded which). These receptors were obtained from a male donor with ankylosing spondylitis. Both conserved end residues are part of each CDR3. The D gene is left open where the match is weak. A clone size is listed for some rows: how often the clone was seen (once, few, many), or a class if it is expanded.

CDR3 DNA,CDR3 protein,CDR3 length,D gene,V gene,J gene,clone size
TGTGCCAGCAGCTTGGTATTAGCGGGGGACAATGAGCAGTTCTTC,CASSLVLAGDNEQFF,15,TRBD2,TRBV5-4,TRBJ2-1,few
TGCGCCAGCAGCTTGGAGGGGCCTTCCGATACGCAGTATTTT,CASSLEGPSDTQYF,14,.,TRBV5-1,TRBJ2-3,.
TGTGCCAGCAGTTTATGGTGGGGGCGTCAGCCCCAGCATTTT,CASSLWWGRQPQHF,14,.,TRBV27,TRBJ1-5,.
TGCAGCGTTGAAGATAAAGGACTAGCGGGGAACACCGGGGAGCTGTTTTTT,CSVEDKGLAGNTGELFF,17,TRBD2,TRBV29-1,TRBJ2-2,.
TGTGCCAGCAGTTTACTAGCGGGAGGACAAACAGATACGCAGTATTTT,CASSLLAGGQTDTQYF,16,TRBD2,TRBV12-3/TRBV12-4,TRBJ2-3,.
TGCAGCGTTGAGTCCGGGCCCTCAGCGGAGCAGTACTTC,CSVESGPSAEQYF,13,.,TRBV29-1,TRBJ2-7,.
TGTGCCAGCAGTTTATTTGTGGGTACAGGGGAAAAACTGTTTTTT,CASSLFVGTGEKLFF,15,.,TRBV12-3/TRBV12-4,TRBJ1-4,.
TGTGCCACCTCGCGCGAGGGGGTCACAGATACGCAGTATTTT,CATSREGVTDTQYF,14,.,TRBV24-1,TRBJ2-3,.
TGCGCCAGCAGCTTGTCTAGCGGGAGGAATGAGCAGTTCTTC,CASSLSSGRNEQFF,14,TRBD2,TRBV5-1,TRBJ2-1,many
TGTGCCAGCAGTGTCGACGGGGGTTCTGGAAACACCATATATTTT,CASSVDGGSGNTIYF,15,.,TRBV2,TRBJ1-3,.
TGTGCCAGCAGCCTCCGGGAGATCGGGGAGCTGTTTTTT,CASSLREIGELFF,13,.,TRBV12-3/TRBV12-4,TRBJ2-2,.